This TCR beta chain was sequenced in a study of shared clonotypes between healthy human individuals. Clones were sequenced by immunoSEQ multiplex PCR, and TCRdb holds only the in-frame ones, with some missing. The sample records approximately 2.3 million clones, more than 85% being singletons. Germline CDR1 is SEHNR and CDR2 is FQNEAQ (reference sequence). V shed 5 bases and J 4 bases; nucleotides not matched to a gene: 14. The CDR3 runs to 17 residues. The chain combines TRBV7-9 with TRBJ2-3; TRBD1 agrees at 8 bases. Input material: naive CD4+ T cells from PBMCs. Subset noted: CD45RA+ positively selected. The receptor comes from a man between 18 and 35 years old in good health. Some clones in this sample may be carry-over from other donors' samples. The CDR3 bases are TGTGCCAGCAGCGGGAGAGCGGACAGGGTCAGGGCAGATACGCAGTATTTT. Translation: CASSGRADRVRADTQYF.